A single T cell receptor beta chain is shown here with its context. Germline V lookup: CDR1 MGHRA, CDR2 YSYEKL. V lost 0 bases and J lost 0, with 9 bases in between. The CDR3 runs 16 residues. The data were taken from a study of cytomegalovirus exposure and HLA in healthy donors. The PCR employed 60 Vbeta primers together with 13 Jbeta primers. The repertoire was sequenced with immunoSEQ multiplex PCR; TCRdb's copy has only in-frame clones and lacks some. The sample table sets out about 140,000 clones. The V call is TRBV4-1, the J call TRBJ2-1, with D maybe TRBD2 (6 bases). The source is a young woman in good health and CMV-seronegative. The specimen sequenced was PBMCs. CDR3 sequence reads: CASSQEGGGSYNEQFF. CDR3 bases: TGCGCCAGCAGCCAAGAGGGGGGAGGCTCCTACAATGAGCAGTTCTTC.